This T cell receptor beta chain stems from a study of blood T cell repertoires in COVID-19. CDR1 and CDR2 from the germline V gene are LGHDT and YNNKEL (reference sequence). The V gene lost 4 bases and the J gene lost 3 bases, with 11 bases spanning the gap. The CDR3 loop spans 14 amino acids. The method was immunoSEQ multiplex PCR; TCRdb's version includes in-frame clones alone and lacks a portion of them. The sample includes 400,000 to 450,000 clones, roughly 85% of them seen just once. The chain uses TRBV3-1 (or the pseudogene TRBV3-2) and TRBJ2-3; D might be TRBD2 (6 bases). This sequence was found in a woman aged 30 to 39 with active or convalescent COVID-19. The sequenced sample consisted of peripheral blood. The CDR3 region is CASSPLGGTDTQYF. Written as DNA, the CDR3 is TGTGCCAGCAGCCCTCTTGGGGGGACAGATACGCAGTATTTT.